This T cell receptor beta chain was recovered during a study of blood T cell repertoires in COVID-19. Study context: The United States, Italy and Spain were the sources of the acute and convalescent COVID-19 samples. The analysed material was cDNA or gDNA that came from T cells, B-cell-depleted T cells, or PBMCs.

This CDR3 is 15 amino acids long. The germline gives CDR1 SGHKS, CDR2 YYEKEE (reference sequence). Trimming took 1 base from V and 0 from J, leaving 8 bases between them. Original analysis: Reference gene primer amplification yielded estimated nucleated cell counts. TCRdb's copy holds only in-frame clones and misses some; the assay was immunoSEQ multiplex PCR. The V and J calls and clone size are taken from that table; D and trimming were inferred from the DNA. Of approximately 76,000 clones listed, roughly 85% are singletons. This receptor was taken from a human donor in a cohort sampled during active COVID-19. The sample comprised peripheral blood. V and J are TRBV5-5 and TRBJ2-1; tentatively, D is TRBD2 (6 bases). CDR3 protein: CASSLSSDSYNEQFF. CDR3 in DNA: TGTGCCAGCAGCTTGTCTAGCGACTCCTACAATGAGCAGTTCTTC.